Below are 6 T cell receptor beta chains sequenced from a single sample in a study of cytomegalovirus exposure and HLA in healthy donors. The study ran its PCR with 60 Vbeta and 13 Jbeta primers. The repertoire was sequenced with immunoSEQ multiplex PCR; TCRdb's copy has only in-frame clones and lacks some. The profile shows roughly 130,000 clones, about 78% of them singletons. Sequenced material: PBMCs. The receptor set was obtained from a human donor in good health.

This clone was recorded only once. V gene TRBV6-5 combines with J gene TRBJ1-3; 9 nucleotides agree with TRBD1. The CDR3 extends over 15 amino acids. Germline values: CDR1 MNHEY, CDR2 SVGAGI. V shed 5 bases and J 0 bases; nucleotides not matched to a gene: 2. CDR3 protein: CASSRTGDSGNTIYF. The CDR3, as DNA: TGTGCCAGCAGTAGGACAGGGGACTCTGGAAACACCATATATTTT.

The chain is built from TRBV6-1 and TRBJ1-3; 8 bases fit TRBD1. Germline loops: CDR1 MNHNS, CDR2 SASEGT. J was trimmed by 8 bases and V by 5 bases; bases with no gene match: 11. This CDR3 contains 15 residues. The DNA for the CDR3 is TGTGCCAGCAGTTTGGACAGGGTAAAGGGAGACACCATATATTTT. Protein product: CASSLDRVKGDTIYF.

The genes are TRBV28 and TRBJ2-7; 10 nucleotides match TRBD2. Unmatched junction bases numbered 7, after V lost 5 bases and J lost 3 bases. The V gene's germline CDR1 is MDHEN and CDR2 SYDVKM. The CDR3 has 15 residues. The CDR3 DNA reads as TGTGCCAGCAGTGAGATAGCGGGAGGTCGCTACGAGCAGTACTTC. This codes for CASSEIAGGRYEQYF.

The DNA of the CDR3 is TGTGCCAGCAGCCATCAGGAGAACACTGAAGCTTTCTTT. Protein sequence: CASSHQENTEAFF. V usage is TRBV11-2 and J usage is TRBJ1-1; the D is unclear. V was clipped by 5 bases and J by 1 base, with 8 bases between them. Germline CDR1 and CDR2: SGHAT and FQNNGV. This CDR3 comprises 13 residues.

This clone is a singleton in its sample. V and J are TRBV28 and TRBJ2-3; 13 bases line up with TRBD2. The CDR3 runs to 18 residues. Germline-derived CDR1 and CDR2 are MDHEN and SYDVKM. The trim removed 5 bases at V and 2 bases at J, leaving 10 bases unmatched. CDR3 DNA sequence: TGTGCCAGCAGTGCGAACCCGGGACTAGCGGGGTACACAGATACGCAGTATTTT. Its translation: CASSANPGLAGYTDTQYF.

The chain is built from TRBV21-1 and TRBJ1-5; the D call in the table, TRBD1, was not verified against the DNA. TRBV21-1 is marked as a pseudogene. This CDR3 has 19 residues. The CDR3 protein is CASSNTPRDSIYSNQPQHF. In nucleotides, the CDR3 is TGTGCCAGCAGCAACACTCCCCGCGACAGCATCTATAGCAATCAGCCCCAGCATTTT.